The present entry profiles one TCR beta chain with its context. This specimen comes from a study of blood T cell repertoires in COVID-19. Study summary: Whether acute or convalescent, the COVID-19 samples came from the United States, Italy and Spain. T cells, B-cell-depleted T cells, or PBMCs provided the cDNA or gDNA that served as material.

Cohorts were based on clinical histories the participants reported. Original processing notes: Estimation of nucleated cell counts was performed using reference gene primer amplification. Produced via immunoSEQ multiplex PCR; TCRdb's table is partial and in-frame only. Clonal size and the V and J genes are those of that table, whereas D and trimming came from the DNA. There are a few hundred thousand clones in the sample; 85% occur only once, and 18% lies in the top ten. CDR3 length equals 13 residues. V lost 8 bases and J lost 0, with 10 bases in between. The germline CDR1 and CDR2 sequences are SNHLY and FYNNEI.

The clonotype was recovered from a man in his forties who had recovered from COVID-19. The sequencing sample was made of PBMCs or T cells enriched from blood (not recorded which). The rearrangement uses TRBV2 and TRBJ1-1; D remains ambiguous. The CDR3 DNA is TGTGCCAGCGGGCAGCTCATGAACACTGAAGCTTTCTTT. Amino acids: CASGQLMNTEAFF.